A single sample is the source of the 4 T cell receptor beta chains below, sequenced in a study of blood T cell repertoires in COVID-19. Sequencing used immunoSEQ multiplex PCR; TCRdb keeps in-frame clones, though not all of them. The sample lists approximately 150,000 clones, 75% to 90% occurring once. Material for sequencing was PBMCs or T cells enriched from blood (not recorded which). The source of these receptors is a man in his sixties or seventies who had been exposed to COVID-19.

The J gene is TRBJ1-2, the V gene TRBV19; TRBD1 aligns across 7 bases. This CDR3 spans 14 amino acids. The germline V gene has CDR1 LNHDA and CDR2 SQIVND (reference sequence). J was trimmed by 1 base and V by 6 bases; bases with no gene match: 5. This chain's CDR3 is CASRRQGGNYGYTF. CDR3 sequence (DNA): TGTGCCAGTAGGAGACAGGGAGGTAACTATGGCTACACCTTC.

The chain joins TRBV10-3 to TRBJ2-3; TRBD1 is a possible D gene (6 bases). The CDR3 is made up of 15 amino acids. V lost 5 bases and J lost 6, with 18 bases in between. Germline CDR1 is ENHRY and CDR2 is SYGVKD. CDR3 protein: CAISKEEWTVDTQYF. CDR3 DNA: TGTGCCATCAGTAAGGAAGAATGGACAGTTGATACGCAGTATTTT.

This sequence joins TRBV7-3 and TRBJ1-5; D call uncertain. Trimming removed 2 bases from V and 4 bases from J, with 6 bases in between. The CDR3 is 13 residues long. In germline, CDR1 is SGHTA, CDR2 FQGTGA. CDR3 protein: CASSLGRNQPQHF. The DNA of the CDR3 is TGTGCCAGCAGCTTAGGTCGGAATCAGCCCCAGCATTTT.

The rearrangement links TRBV6-2 or TRBV6-3 to TRBJ2-7; TRBD1 might be the D (6 bases). The germline V gene has CDR1 MNHEY and CDR2 SVGEGT. Between the trimmed V and J ends, which lost 5 bases and 2 bases, there was a span of 10 bases. CDR3 length: 13 amino acids. CDR3 region: CASSPTGPYEQYF. As DNA, the CDR3 is TGTGCCAGCAGTCCCACAGGGCCCTACGAGCAGTACTTC.